This passage covers 9 T cell receptor beta chains from one sample sequenced in a study of blood T cell repertoires in COVID-19. Generated by immunoSEQ multiplex PCR, the TCRdb table keeps only in-frame clones and is missing some. Among 150,000 to 200,000 clones, roughly 93% were seen once, and the ten largest hold less than 2%. The sample was peripheral blood. The receptors shown here come from an older woman with COVID-19, enrolled during active disease.

The chain joins TRBV4-2 to TRBJ1-5, with D possibly TRBD1 on 6 matching bases. The CDR3 totals 15 residues. Trimming stripped 3 bases from V and 3 bases from J, with 12 bases between. CDR1 and CDR2 (germline): LGHNA, YNFKEQ. CDR3 protein: CASSQTDSYNQPQHF. CDR3 bases: TGTGCCAGCAGCCAGACGGACAGCTACAATCAGCCCCAGCATTTT.

V is TRBV7-2 and J is TRBJ2-1; 9 bases fit TRBD2. The germline V gene encodes CDR1 SGHTA and CDR2 FQGNSA. J gave up 4 bases and V 1 base, and 5 bases lay outside the gene matches. CDR3 length equals 16 residues. CDR3 sequence (DNA): TGTGCCAGCAGCTTAGAAGGTAGCGGGGGATACAATGAGCAGTTCTTC. As protein: CASSLEGSGGYNEQFF.

The chain carries TRBV19 and TRBJ1-4; TRBD1 matches at 7 bases. J lost 5 bases, V lost 6 bases, and 6 bases had no gene match. Germline V gene data show CDR1 as LNHDA and CDR2 as SQIVND (reference sequence). The CDR3 is made up of 14 amino acids. CDR3 sequence (DNA): TGTGCCAGTAGACACAGACAGGGAAATGAAAAACTGTTTTTT. Protein sequence: CASRHRQGNEKLFF.

The V call is TRBV7-3, the J call TRBJ2-7; 12 nucleotides agree with TRBD2. Germline V lookup: CDR1 SGHTA, CDR2 FQGTGA. The CDR3 has 14 amino acids. V was pared by 5 bases and J by 12 bases, with 11 bases of the junction left unmatched. The CDR3 here is CASSPGLAGTLVYF. CDR3 DNA: TGTGCCAGCAGCCCCGGACTAGCGGGGACTCTGGTGTACTTC. Using reference TRBV7-3 and TRBJ2-7 for the parts outside the CDR3, the full variable domain is GAGVSQTPSNKVTEKGKYVELRCDPISGHTALYWYRQSLGQGPEFLIYFQGTGAADDSGLPNDRFFAVRPEGSVSTLKIQRTERGDSAVYLCASSPGLAGTLVYFGPGTRLTVT.

CDR3 amino acids: CASSPYRRQDTYEQYF. The CDR3 DNA sequence: TGTGCCAGCAGCCCTTACCGGAGACAGGACACCTACGAGCAGTACTTC. The gene calls are TRBV7-3 and TRBJ2-7; D is perhaps TRBD1 (6 bases). This CDR3 has 16 residues. V was clipped by 5 bases and J by 2 bases, with 19 bases between them. Per germline, CDR1 SGHTA and CDR2 FQGTGA.

The V gene is TRBV6-6, the J gene TRBJ2-1, with 7 positions matching TRBD1. The V and J ends lost 7 bases and 9 bases, in that order; junction bases with no gene match: 6. CDR3 size: 12 residues. CDR1 is MNHNY, CDR2 SVGAGI, per germline (reference sequence). The CDR3: CASTRTGVEQFF. In nucleotides, the CDR3 is TGTGCCAGCACCAGAACAGGGGTTGAGCAGTTCTTC.

The CDR3 is CASSYPRQGGELFF. CDR3 in DNA: TGTGCCAGCAGCTACCCACGACAGGGCGGGGAGCTGTTTTTT. This chain connects TRBV11-2 to TRBJ2-2; TRBD1 agrees at 7 bases. Germline V gene data show CDR1 as SGHAT and CDR2 as FQNNGV. Trimming at V came to 4 bases and at J to 7 bases, leaving 6 bases not matched to a gene. The CDR3 has 14 amino acids.

The rearrangement joins TRBV11-3 to TRBJ2-2; the D gene is possibly TRBD2 (6 bases). V lost 6 bases, J lost 4 bases, and 15 bases lay in between. Germline CDR1 is SGHNT and CDR2 is YENEEA. The CDR3 has 15 residues. The CDR3 reads CASSRSGVGTGELFF. The CDR3, as DNA: TGTGCCAGCAGTAGGTCGGGGGTGGGCACCGGGGAGCTGTTTTTT.

The chain joins TRBV19 to TRBJ1-5; perhaps TRBD1 as D (6 bases). The CDR3 is made up of 15 amino acids. Germline CDR1 LNHDA, CDR2 SQIVND (reference sequence). V lost 3 bases and J 7 bases, leaving 16 bases between the germline ends. DNA of the CDR3: TGTGCCAGTAGTATGAGCCAACAGGGCCGACAGCCCCAGCATTTT. The encoded protein is CASSMSQQGRQPQHF.